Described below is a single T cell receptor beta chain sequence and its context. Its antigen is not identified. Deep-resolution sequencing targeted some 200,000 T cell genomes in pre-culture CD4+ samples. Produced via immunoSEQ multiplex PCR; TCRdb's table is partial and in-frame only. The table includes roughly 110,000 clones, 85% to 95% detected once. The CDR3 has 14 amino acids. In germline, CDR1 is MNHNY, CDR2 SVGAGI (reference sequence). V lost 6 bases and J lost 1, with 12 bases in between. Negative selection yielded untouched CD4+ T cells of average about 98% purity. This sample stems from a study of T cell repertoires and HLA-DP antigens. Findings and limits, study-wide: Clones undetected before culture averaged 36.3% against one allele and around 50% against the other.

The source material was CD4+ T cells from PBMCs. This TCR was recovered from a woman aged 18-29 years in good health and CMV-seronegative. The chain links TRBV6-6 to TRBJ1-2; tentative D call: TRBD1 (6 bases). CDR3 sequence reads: CASSPWTVNYGYTF. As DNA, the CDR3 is TGTGCCAGCAGCCCTTGGACAGTTAACTATGGCTACACCTTC.